These T cell receptor beta chains were read from a single sample in a study of molecular identifiers for immune sequencing clone quantification. From the PCR reads, TCRdb called clonotypes with MiXCR, one entry per CDR3 protein. The repertoire holds about 640,000 distinct CDR3 sequences, roughly 21% seen once, with roughly 0.83% in the top ten. Sequenced material: naive CD8+ T cells from blood, with Jurkat cell RNA spiked in. The receptor set was obtained from a human donor in good health. Some libraries in this study had Jurkat cell RNA spiked in. The CDR3 runs from the conserved cysteine through the conserved F or W. D genes are given only for firm matches. Rows may omit the clone size; those that give it use once, few, many or a size class.

j_call,clone_size,v_call,d_call,cdr3_aa,cdr3_nt
TRBJ1-4,many,TRBV9,.,CASSGSGHEKLFF,TGTGCCAGCAGTGGTAGCGGCCATGAAAAACTGTTTTTT
TRBJ2-5,.,TRBV28,.,CASSLYSVGGPQETQYF,TGTGCCAGCAGTTTATATTCCGTGGGGGGGCCCCAAGAGACCCAGTACTTC
TRBJ2-7,many,TRBV6-6,TRBD2,CASSYDVAGGPYEQYF,TGTGCCAGCAGTTACGACGTCGCGGGAGGGCCCTACGAGCAGTACTTC
TRBJ2-2,many,TRBV6-5,.,CASSYGENTGELFF,TGTGCCAGCAGTTACGGGGAGAACACCGGGGAGCTGTTTTTT
TRBJ1-5,many,TRBV27,.,CASSLSWGNQPQHF,TGTGCCAGCTCCTTGAGTTGGGGCAATCAGCCCCAGCATTTT
TRBJ1-1,many,TRBV20-1,TRBD1,CSARPGQGYTEAFF,TGCAGTGCTAGGCCGGGACAGGGGTACACTGAAGCTTTCTTT
TRBJ2-5,many,TRBV4-3,.,CASSQDSGDPETQYF,TGCGCCAGCAGCCAAGATTCAGGGGACCCAGAGACCCAGTACTTC
TRBJ1-6,many,TRBV20-1,.,CSASATWTSYNSPLHF,TGCAGTGCTAGCGCCACCTGGACATCCTATAATTCACCCCTCCACTTT
TRBJ1-2,many,TRBV9,.,CASSVGLTREANYGYTF,TGTGCCAGCAGCGTAGGTCTTACACGGGAAGCTAACTATGGCTACACCTTC
TRBJ1-6,.,TRBV4-1,TRBD1,CASSQGTGGYSPLHF,TGCGCCAGCAGCCAAGGGACAGGGGGCTATTCACCCCTCCACTTT
TRBJ2-7,.,TRBV4-1,TRBD1,CASSQEILGTAYGVRSYEQYF,TGCGCCAGCAGCCAAGAAATATTAGGGACAGCCTACGGGGTACGGTCCTACGAGCAGTACTTC
TRBJ2-1,.,TRBV12-3/TRBV12-4,TRBD2,CASSISGGGDNEQFF,TGTGCCAGCAGCATTAGCGGGGGGGGGGACAATGAGCAGTTCTTC
TRBJ2-7,.,TRBV25-1,TRBD1,CATRDRTFYEQYF,TGTGCCACCCGGGACAGAACCTTCTACGAGCAGTACTTC
TRBJ1-5,many,TRBV7-9,.,CASSLAPDSQPQHF,TGTGCCAGCAGCTTAGCCCCAGACAGCCAGCCCCAGCATTTT
TRBJ2-5,few,TRBV6-5,.,CASSYSSEQETQYF,TGTGCCAGCAGTTACTCGTCAGAACAAGAGACCCAGTACTTC
TRBJ2-1,many,TRBV30,TRBD2,CAWSPGGDEQFF,TGTGCCTGGAGCCCGGGAGGCGATGAGCAGTTCTTC
TRBJ2-7,.,TRBV20-1,TRBD2,CSARGPLAGRSYEQNF,TGCAGTGCTAGAGGTCCTCTAGCGGGTAGGAGTTACGAGCAGAACTTC
TRBJ2-7,many,TRBV28,.,CASSSGPGAYEQYF,TGTGCCAGCAGTTCCGGGCCGGGGGCCTACGAGCAGTACTTC
TRBJ1-2,many,TRBV7-9,.,CASSLPLNYGYTF,TGTGCCAGCAGCTTACCCTTAAACTATGGCTACACCTTC
TRBJ1-1,many,TRBV5-1,TRBD1,CASSSQGAPEAFF,TGCGCCAGCAGCTCCCAGGGGGCCCCTGAAGCTTTCTTT
TRBJ1-2,.,TRBV3-1,.,CASSHPGAGDYTNYGYTF,TGTGCCAGCAGCCACCCCGGGGCAGGGGATTACACGAACTATGGCTACACCTTC
TRBJ1-1,few,TRBV6-2/TRBV6-3,.,CASSYGLGDYDTEAFF,TGTGCCAGCAGTTACGGCTTAGGGGACTACGACACTGAAGCTTTCTTT
TRBJ1-1,many,TRBV6-5,.,CAVSAHVSTEAFF,TGTGCCGTCTCGGCTCACGTGTCCACTGAAGCTTTCTTT
TRBJ1-4,.,TRBV6-1,.,CASSEAWKLFF,TGTGCCAGCAGTGAAGCCTGGAAACTGTTTTTT
TRBJ1-4,many,TRBV27,.,CASSPPGEKLFF,TGTGCCAGCAGTCCACCAGGGGAAAAACTGTTTTTT
TRBJ2-2,few,TRBV15,.,CATSRTSGPTGELFF,TGTGCCACCAGCAGAACAAGCGGTCCCACCGGGGAGCTGTTTTTT
TRBJ2-3,many,TRBV4-3,.,CASSTPGGGDTQYF,TGCGCCAGCAGCACCCCCGGGGGTGGAGATACGCAGTATTTT
TRBJ1-1,.,TRBV5-1,.,CASSWAGSTEAFF,TGCGCCAGCAGCTGGGCAGGGAGCACTGAAGCTTTCTTT
TRBJ1-2,few,TRBV7-7,.,CASSPDIDGYTF,TGTGCCAGCAGCCCAGACATAGATGGCTACACCTTC
TRBJ2-2,.,TRBV2,TRBD2,CASATGTSVTGELFF,TGTGCCAGCGCGACTGGGACTAGCGTCACCGGGGAGCTGTTTTTT
TRBJ2-4,many,TRBV6-8,.,CASSYGWAKNIQYF,TGTGCCAGCAGTTACGGGTGGGCCAAAAACATTCAGTACTTC
TRBJ2-6,many,TRBV9,.,CASSSPPGHFNSGANVLTF,TGTGCCAGCAGCTCTCCACCGGGACACTTCAACTCTGGGGCCAACGTCCTGACTTTC
TRBJ1-1,many,TRBV13,.,CASTEGTQGSEAFF,TGTGCCAGCACCGAGGGGACACAGGGAAGTGAAGCTTTCTTT
TRBJ2-7,many,TRBV6-5,.,CASSYAQVGEQYF,TGTGCCAGCAGTTACGCCCAAGTGGGGGAGCAGTACTTC
TRBJ2-3,many,TRBV7-2,TRBD2,CASEPRTSGRASPDTQYF,TGTGCCAGCGAGCCTCGGACTAGCGGGAGGGCCTCGCCAGATACGCAGTATTTT
TRBJ2-7,.,TRBV6-1,TRBD1,CASSDRDRDYGQYF,TGTGCCAGCAGTGATAGGGACAGGGATTACGGGCAGTACTTC
TRBJ2-7,many,TRBV12-3/TRBV12-4,.,CASSLLPRLGSGYAGEQYF,TGTGCCAGCAGTCTCCTACCGCGGTTGGGAAGTGGTTATGCGGGCGAGCAGTACTTC
TRBJ2-7,many,TRBV7-9,TRBD1,CASSLEGQGTYEQYF,TGTGCCAGCAGCTTAGAGGGACAGGGGACCTACGAGCAGTACTTC
TRBJ1-1,.,TRBV12-3/TRBV12-4,.,CASSVTGVGTEAFF,TGTGCCAGCAGTGTAACAGGAGTGGGCACTGAAGCTTTCTTT
TRBJ1-3,few,TRBV19,.,CASMLGNTIYF,TGTGCCAGTATGCTGGGAAACACCATATATTTT
TRBJ2-1,many,TRBV14,TRBD1,CASSDTGGAINEQFF,TGTGCCAGCAGCGATACAGGGGGCGCGATTAATGAGCAGTTCTTC
TRBJ2-7,many,TRBV5-1,TRBD2,CASSPFGGASEQYF,TGCGCCAGCAGCCCCTTCGGGGGGGCCTCCGAGCAGTACTTC
TRBJ2-7,many,TRBV4-1,TRBD1,CASSLQWTGDYEQYF,TGCGCCAGCAGCCTACAATGGACAGGGGACTACGAGCAGTACTTC
TRBJ1-5,.,TRBV19,.,CASSLTPISNQPQHF,TGTGCCAGTAGTCTTACTCCAATCTCCAATCAGCCCCAGCATTTT
TRBJ2-7,many,TRBV6-2/TRBV6-3,.,CASSYSGRASYEQYF,TGTGCCAGCAGTTACTCCGGGCGAGCCTCCTACGAGCAGTACTTC
TRBJ1-1,many,TRBV19,.,CASSRGAQNTEAFF,TGTGCCAGTAGTAGGGGGGCCCAAAACACTGAAGCTTTCTTT
TRBJ2-7,many,TRBV20-1,TRBD2,CSARGASGASYEQYF,TGCAGTGCTAGAGGGGCTAGCGGGGCCTCCTACGAGCAGTACTTC
TRBJ2-3,.,TRBV7-3,TRBD2,CASSETKGREDDTQYF,TGTGCCAGCAGCGAGACTAAGGGCCGGGAGGATGATACGCAGTATTTT
TRBJ2-7,.,TRBV4-1,.,CASSQGGQQPYYEQYF,TGCGCCAGCAGCCAAGGTGGGCAGCAACCCTACTACGAGCAGTACTTC
TRBJ1-3,few,TRBV4-3,.,CASSSGRLNSGNTIYF,TGCGCCAGCAGCTCCGGCCGACTTAACTCTGGAAACACCATATATTTT
TRBJ2-5,many,TRBV4-3,.,CASSQELGPHQETQYF,TGCGCCAGCAGCCAAGAATTAGGCCCCCATCAAGAGACCCAGTACTTC
TRBJ2-3,many,TRBV30,.,CAWFPAGTDTQYF,TGTGCCTGGTTCCCGGCAGGCACAGATACGCAGTATTTT
TRBJ2-1,few,TRBV10-3,TRBD2,CATLAGNLSYNEQFF,TGTGCCACCCTAGCGGGAAACCTCTCCTACAATGAGCAGTTCTTC
TRBJ2-7,many,TRBV5-4,.,CASSSGTDLYEQYF,TGTGCCAGCAGCTCGGGCACCGACCTTTACGAGCAGTACTTC
TRBJ2-7,many,TRBV12-5,.,CASGRDTLSWEQYF,TGTGCTAGTGGAAGGGACACCCTATCGTGGGAGCAGTACTTC
TRBJ1-1,many,TRBV7-9,.,CASSVGQHTEAFF,TGTGCCAGCAGCGTAGGGCAGCACACTGAAGCTTTCTTT
TRBJ2-2,.,TRBV27,.,CASSLTSGELCF,TGTGCCAGCAGTTTGACTTCCGGGGAGCTGTGTTTT
TRBJ1-4,many,TRBV6-2/TRBV6-3,.,CASSYGVSANEKLFF,TGTGCCAGCAGTTACGGCGTCTCTGCTAATGAAAAACTGTTTTTT
TRBJ1-1,many,TRBV4-1,.,CASSQDRFGNTEAFF,TGCGCCAGCAGCCAAGATAGATTCGGGAACACTGAAGCTTTCTTT
TRBJ2-7,many,TRBV28,.,CASSPGPDYEQYF,TGTGCCAGCAGCCCCGGCCCCGACTACGAGCAGTACTTC